These 32 T cell receptor beta chains were sequenced from one sample in a study of regulatory T cells in long-lasting Graves disease. Combining iRepertoire HTBI primers with Arm-PCR of CDR3 regions, the authors built TCR beta libraries. TCRdb used MiXCR to reprocess the multiplex PCR reads, holding one entry per CDR3 protein. The table lists about 560,000 distinct CDR3 sequences, around 15% of them singletons. Time point meaning: newly diagnosed GD, antithyroid drugs for less than 3 months. With RNA extracted from PBMCs as input, the TCR library was made. Another study also made use of these data, one on T cells in Graves' hyperthyroidism and ophthalmopathy.

Sequenced material: peripheral blood mononuclear cells (PBMCs), taken at new diagnosis, from a patient treated with antithyroid drugs. Every receptor here comes from a young man with Graves disease.

This clonotype has ten or more counts. The chain is built from TRBV27 and TRBJ2-7; tentatively, D is TRBD2 (5 bases). The CDR3 has 13 residues. Looked up from germline, CDR1 is MNHEY and CDR2 is SMNVEV (reference sequence). Trimming stripped 10 bases from V and 3 bases from J, with 16 bases between. The CDR3 region is CATKKADFYEQYF. The CDR3 coding sequence is TGTGCCACCAAGAAAGCGGATTTCTACGAGCAGTACTTC.

Comments on this clonotype: Just one base apart from a much larger clone, this may be a read error. This chain uses TRBV12-3 or TRBV12-4 with TRBJ2-1; 9 positions agree with TRBD1. V lost 5 bases to trimming and J lost 5 bases; unmatched junction nucleotides: 4. The CDR3 consists of 14 residues. CDR3 DNA sequence: TGTGCCAGCAGTCTTACAGGGGGCAACAATGAGCAGTTCTTC. Its translation: CASSLTGGNNEQFF.

This clonotype occurred many times. This chain uses TRBV28 with TRBJ1-2, with 7 nucleotides matching TRBD1. This CDR3 is built from 15 residues. The J segment lost 4 bases and the V segment lost 5 bases, leaving 10 bases of the junction unmatched. CDR1 is MDHEN and CDR2 is SYDVKM in the germline V gene. CDR3 protein: CASSPPLRTGYGYTF. The CDR3 DNA reads TGTGCCAGCAGTCCCCCCCTCAGGACAGGCTATGGCTACACCTTC.

This clonotype was detected ten times or more. The rearrangement joins TRBV2 to TRBJ1-4, with D maybe TRBD1 (6 bases). The CDR3 loop spans 15 amino acids. CDR1 and CDR2 (germline): SNHLY, FYNNEI. The germline V and J ends were trimmed by 4 bases and 0 bases, with 9 bases remaining between them. CDR3 region: CASSGGPATNEKLFF. Here the CDR3 DNA reads TGTGCCAGCAGTGGGGGGCCAGCAACTAATGAAAAACTGTTTTTT.

This clonotype was detected many times. The J gene is TRBJ1-6, the V gene TRBV2; TRBD1 aligns across 7 bases. The CDR3 extends over 14 amino acids. The V and J ends lost 5 bases and 6 bases, in that order; junction bases with no gene match: 4. CDR1 and CDR2 from the germline V gene are SNHLY and FYNNEI. The CDR3 reads CASSRTGINSPLHF. The CDR3 DNA reads TGTGCCAGCAGTAGGACAGGAATTAATTCACCCCTCCACTTT.

This clonotype was detected a few times. The rearrangement uses TRBV6-5 and TRBJ2-1; the D call may be TRBD1 or TRBD2 (5 bases each). Germline V CDR1 and CDR2: MNHEY, SVGAGI. The CDR3 has 18 amino acids. Trimming stripped 4 bases from V and 1 base from J, with 20 bases between. CDR3 in DNA: TGTGCCAGCAGTTTACAGGAGCGAGCGGCTTTATCCTACAATGAGCAGTTCTTC. Its protein product is CASSLQERAALSYNEQFF.

The sample holds a few counts of this clonotype. The junction and the germline gene differ at one end; a read error may be behind it. This chain connects TRBV5-1 to TRBJ1-5, with D possibly matching TRBD1 (5 bases). The germline gives CDR1 SGHRS, CDR2 YFSETQ. This CDR3 has 15 residues. Here the CDR3 DNA reads TGTGCCAGCAGTTTAGGTGGGGCGGGCAATCAGCCCCAGCATTTT. Translating gives CASSLGGAGNQPQHF.

This clonotype has more than one count but fewer than ten. The chain carries TRBV20-1 and TRBJ2-7; 12 bases match TRBD2. Trimming at V came to 4 bases and at J to 5 bases, leaving 6 bases not matched to a gene. CDR3 length: 14 residues. Germline assignment: CDR1 DFQATT and CDR2 SNEGSKA (reference sequence). DNA for the CDR3: TGCAGTGCTATGACTAGCGGGAGCCTGAACGAGCAGTACTTC. Translated, it gives CSAMTSGSLNEQYF.

This clonotype has a count of ten or more. The CDR3 DNA sequence: TGTGCCAGCAGTCCGGGACAGGCAAAGAGGGAGACCCAGTACTTC. Translating it yields CASSPGQAKRETQYF. The chain carries TRBV7-3 and TRBJ2-5; 8 bases align to TRBD1. Germline V gene sequence: CDR1 SGHTA, CDR2 FQGTGA. The CDR3 length is 15 residues. After removal of 6 bases from V and 5 bases from J, the junction contained 11 bases not matched to a gene. Full variable domain (missing parts from reference TRBV7-3 and TRBJ2-5): GAGVSQTPSNKVTEKGKYVELRCDPISGHTALYWYRQSLGQGPEFLIYFQGTGAADDSGLPNDRFFAVRPEGSVSTLKIQRTERGDSAVYLCASSPGQAKRETQYFGPGTRLLVL.

V usage is TRBV7-3 and J usage is TRBJ2-7; 7 bases agree with TRBD2. From germline, CDR1 is SGHTA and CDR2 FQGTGA. This CDR3 has 15 residues. Trimming removed 5 bases from V and 1 base from J; junction bases left unmatched: 8. CDR3 in amino acids: CASSPAPSGSYEQYF. CDR3 in DNA: TGTGCCAGCAGCCCCGCCCCTAGCGGTTCCTACGAGCAGTACTTC.

Worth noting for this clonotype: A much more abundant neighbour one base away suggests this may be a read error. This sequence joins TRBV6-2 or TRBV6-3 and TRBJ1-6; TRBD1 agrees at 7 bases. The length of the CDR3 is 14 residues. Germline V gene lookup returns CDR1 MNHEY and CDR2 SVGEGT. The chain's CDR3 is CVSKLGQSSSPLHF. The CDR3 DNA sequence: TGTGTCAGCAAATTGGGACAGTCATCTTCACCCCTCCACTTT.

This clonotype was seen ten or more times. The genes are TRBV12-3 or TRBV12-4 and TRBJ2-3; D assignment may be TRBD1 or TRBD2 (6 bases each). V was pared by 6 bases and J by 4 bases, with 20 bases between. The CDR3 sequence is 16 residues long. The CDR3 DNA is TGTGCCAGCAGCGGGCGGGGCAGGGGTGGGCCAGATACGCAGTATTTT. Amino acid sequence: CASSGRGRGGPDTQYF.

V usage is TRBV20-1 and J usage is TRBJ2-7; 9 nucleotides align to TRBD2. With V trimmed by 0 bases and J by 3 bases, 6 bases remained unmatched. Per the germline V gene, CDR1 is DFQATT and CDR2 is SNEGSKA (reference sequence). This CDR3 has 15 amino acids. CDR3 residues: CSARDPPSGDYEQYF. The CDR3 DNA reads as TGCAGTGCTAGAGATCCCCCTAGCGGGGACTACGAGCAGTACTTC.

This clonotype was observed at least ten times. The CDR3 loop reads CASNRDRGSHEQFF. DNA for the CDR3: TGTGCCAGCAACCGGGACAGGGGTTCGCATGAGCAGTTCTTC. The rearrangement uses TRBV12-3 or TRBV12-4 and TRBJ2-1, with 10 bases fitting TRBD1. The trim removed 7 bases at V and 8 bases at J, leaving 8 bases unmatched. This CDR3 region has 14 residues.

To note about this clonotype: One base away lies a much larger clone, so this may be a sequencing read error. The CDR3 sequence is CASSQRPGGESDTQYF. CDR3 sequence (DNA): TGTGCCAGCAGCCAACGCCCCGGGGGCGAGTCAGATACGCAGTATTTT. The chain couples TRBV12-3 or TRBV12-4 to TRBJ2-3; D possibly uses TRBD1 or TRBD2 (6 bases each). V dropped 6 bases and J dropped 4 bases, with 20 bases sitting between them. This CDR3 comprises 16 residues.

The chain is built from TRBV3-1 and TRBJ1-4; a weak D match, TRBD1 (5 bases). Germline V gene sequence: CDR1 LGHDT, CDR2 YNNKEL (reference sequence). The CDR3 consists of 16 residues. Trimming stripped 3 bases from V and 1 base from J, with 12 bases between. CDR3 sequence: CASSHLQGGTNEKLFF. CDR3 sequence (DNA): TGTGCCAGCAGCCACCTCCAGGGTGGAACTAATGAAAAACTGTTTTTT.

The chain uses TRBV30 and TRBJ2-7, with 10 bases matching TRBD2. The CDR3 is 17 amino acids. Trimming took 0 bases from V and 1 from J; bases not matched to a gene: 9. Per germline, CDR1 GTSNPN and CDR2 SVGIG (reference sequence). CDR3 coding DNA: TGTGCCTGGAGTGTAATGATCGCTAGCGGGAGTTCCTACGAGCAGTACTTC. Its translation: CAWSVMIASGSSYEQYF. Full variable domain (outside the CDR3, taken from reference TRBV30 and TRBJ2-7): SQTIHQWPATLVQPVGSPLSLECTVEGTSNPNLYWYRQAAGRGLQLLFYSVGIGQISSEVPQNLSASRPQDRQFILSSKKLLLSDSGFYLCAWSVMIASGSSYEQYFGPGTRLTVT.

This clonotype was counted a few times. J is TRBJ2-5 and V is TRBV29-1; TRBD2 aligns across 13 bases. Losses at the gene ends were 7 bases for V and 4 bases for J; bases not matched to a gene: 15. The CDR3 spans 17 residues. Per germline, CDR1 SQVTM and CDR2 ANQGSEA. CDR3 amino acids: CSALILAGGRGGETQYF. DNA of the CDR3: TGCAGCGCCCTAATACTAGCGGGAGGGCGGGGGGGAGAGACCCAGTACTTC.

This clonotype was observed many times. The gene calls are TRBV30 and TRBJ1-2, with 11 nucleotides matching TRBD1. After removal of 2 bases from V and 9 bases from J, the junction contained 5 bases not matched to a gene. Germline V CDR1 and CDR2: GTSNPN, SVGIG (reference sequence). This CDR3 region has 13 residues. Here the CDR3 DNA reads TGTGCCTGGAGTTCCGGGACAGGGGGAAGCTACACCTTC. The encoded protein is CAWSSGTGGSYTF.

The rearrangement uses TRBV5-1 and TRBJ2-2; no reliable D call. This CDR3 is built from 15 residues. Germline values: CDR1 SGHRS, CDR2 YFSETQ. Trimming left V 3 bases short and J 0 bases short, with 9 bases between. The CDR3 sequence: CASSYSGPNTGELFF. CDR3 in DNA: TGCGCCAGCAGCTATTCCGGGCCGAACACCGGGGAGCTGTTTTTT. The entire variable domain, with the rest obtained from reference TRBV5-1 and TRBJ2-2, is as follows: KAGVTQTPRYLIKTRGQQVTLSCSPISGHRSVSWYQQTPGQGLQFLFEYFSETQRNKGNFPGRFSGRQFSNSRSEMNVSTLELGDSALYLCASSYSGPNTGELFFGEGSRLTVL.

This clonotype has just a few counts. The CDR3 region is CASSLFASPGETQYF. The CDR3 DNA sequence: TGTGCCAGCAGCCTTTTTGCTAGTCCTGGGGAGACCCAGTACTTC. This rearrangement joins TRBV11-2 to TRBJ2-5; D remains unclear. CDR1 is SGHAT and CDR2 is FQNNGV in the germline V gene. Trimming removed 5 bases from V and 5 bases from J, with 18 bases in between. The CDR3 is made up of 15 amino acids.

This clonotype appeared many times. The chain is built from TRBV5-1 and TRBJ2-7, with TRBD1 identical over 9 bases. CDR1 and CDR2 (germline): SGHRS, YFSETQ. Trimming cost V 4 bases and J 4 bases; bases outside gene matches: 6. The CDR3 consists of 14 residues. CDR3 in DNA: TGCGCCAGCAGCCCCGACGGGACAGGGTACGAGCAGTACTTC. As protein: CASSPDGTGYEQYF.

This clonotype was found a few times. This chain uses TRBV18 with TRBJ1-5, with 9 bases aligning to TRBD1. Germline CDR1 KGHSH, CDR2 LQKENI. The CDR3 totals 18 residues. V dropped 3 bases and J dropped 4; count of bases not matched to a gene: 13. DNA of the CDR3: TGTGCCAGCTCACCGAGCCTGGGACAAGGACAGGGGAATCAGCCCCAGCATTTT. As protein: CASSPSLGQGQGNQPQHF. Full variable domain (remainder filled in from reference TRBV18 and TRBJ1-5): NAGVMQNPRHLVRRRGQEARLRCSPMKGHSHVYWYRQLPEEGLKFMVYLQKENIIDESGMPKERFSAEFPKEGPSILRIQQVVRGDSAAYFCASSPSLGQGQGNQPQHFGDGTRLSIL.

This clonotype was recorded at least ten times. The junction and the germline gene differ at one end; a read error may be behind it. The chain carries TRBV5-6 and TRBJ2-7; the D is unclear. The CDR3 is made up of 13 amino acids. Germline V gives CDR1 SGHDT, CDR2 YYEEEE. CDR3 sequence (DNA): TGCGCCAGCAGCCTGGACCGGATATACGAGCAGTACTTC. The encoded protein is CASSLDRIYEQYF.

This clonotype was seen a few times. The chain employs TRBV28 and TRBJ2-1; TRBD1 might be the D (5 bases). V lost 7 bases and J 1 base, leaving 14 bases between the germline ends. The germline V gene has CDR1 MDHEN and CDR2 SYDVKM. The CDR3 runs to 15 residues. The CDR3 region is CASTSAGWSYNEQFF. The DNA for the CDR3 is TGTGCCAGCACGTCCGCAGGGTGGTCCTACAATGAGCAGTTCTTC.

A word on this clonotype: A much bigger clone sits one base away, suggesting this may be a read error. The chain combines TRBV7-3 with TRBJ2-5; 7 bases line up with TRBD2. The germline CDR1 and CDR2 sequences are SGHTA and FQGTGA. CDR3 size: 16 residues. V gave up 2 bases and J gave up 11 bases; unmatched junction bases: 17. The CDR3 sequence: CASSLGGSGAYNEQYF. Written as DNA, the CDR3 is TGTGCCAGCAGCTTAGGCGGGAGTGGGGCTTACAATGAGCAGTACTTC.

As regards this clonotype: A much more abundant neighbour one base away suggests this may be a read error. The chain recombines TRBV7-3 with TRBJ2-5; TRBD2 agrees at 7 bases. Germline assignment: CDR1 SGHTA and CDR2 FQGTGA. The CDR3 length is 16 residues. The CDR3 region has the DNA TGTGCCGGCAGCAAAGCCGGGACTACCCGACAAGAGACCCAGTACTTC. It encodes CAGSKAGTTRQETQYF.

This chain uses TRBV7-9 with TRBJ2-2, with TRBD1 as a possible D gene (5 bases). Trimming left V 3 bases short and J 0 bases short, with 8 bases between. Germline V gene lookup returns CDR1 SEHNR and CDR2 FQNEAQ (reference sequence). The CDR3 totals 15 residues. The DNA for the CDR3 is TGTGCCAGCAGCTTCAGGGTACCGAACACCGGGGAGCTGTTTTTT. This encodes CASSFRVPNTGELFF.

This clonotype appeared a few times. The CDR3 sequence is CASSSQVATNEKLFF. CDR3 coding DNA: TGTGCCAGCAGCTCTCAAGTTGCAACTAATGAAAAACTGTTTTTT. V usage is TRBV12-3 or TRBV12-4 and J usage is TRBJ1-4, with D unresolved. V was pared by 6 bases and J by 0 bases, with 11 bases between. This CDR3 is built from 15 residues.

This clonotype was counted many times. V gene TRBV27 combines with J gene TRBJ1-5; D is perhaps TRBD1 (5 bases). V shed 0 bases and J shed 4 bases, with 7 bases lying between them. The V gene's germline CDR1 is MNHEY and CDR2 SMNVEV (reference sequence). This CDR3 is built from 14 residues. The chain's CDR3 is CASSLSWGNQPQHF. The CDR3 coding sequence is TGTGCCAGCAGTTTATCTTGGGGGAATCAGCCCCAGCATTTT.

Ten or more counts support this clonotype. V gene TRBV2 combines with J gene TRBJ2-3; TRBD1 matches at 9 bases. CDR3 size: 16 residues. Germline V gives CDR1 SNHLY, CDR2 FYNNEI. With 5 bases clipped from V and 2 bases from J, the junction kept 8 bases outside the gene matches. CDR3 residues: CASSTRDRVDTDTQYF. CDR3 coding DNA: TGTGCCAGCAGTACCAGGGACAGGGTTGACACAGATACGCAGTATTTT.

This clonotype came up a few times. V gene TRBV7-3 combines with J gene TRBJ2-1; 12 bases match TRBD2. The J call may be faulty, since TRBJ2-5 better matches the DNA end. CDR1 and CDR2 (germline): SGHTA, FQGTGA. This CDR3 region has 15 residues. CDR3 residues: CASSPSSGRVETQYF. In DNA, the CDR3 is TGTGCCAGCAGCCCCTCTAGCGGGAGGGTTGAGACCCAGTACTTC.